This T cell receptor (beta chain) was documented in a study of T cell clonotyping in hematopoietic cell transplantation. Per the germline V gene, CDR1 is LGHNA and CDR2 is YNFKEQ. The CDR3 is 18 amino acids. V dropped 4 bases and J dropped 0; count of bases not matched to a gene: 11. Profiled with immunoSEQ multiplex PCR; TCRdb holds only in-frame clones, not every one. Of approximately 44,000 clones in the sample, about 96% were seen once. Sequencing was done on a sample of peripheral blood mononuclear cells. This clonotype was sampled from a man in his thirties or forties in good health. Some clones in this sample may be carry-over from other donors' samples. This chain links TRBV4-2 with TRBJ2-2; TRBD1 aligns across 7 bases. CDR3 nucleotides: TGTGCCAGCAGCCTTGGGTCCGGGACAGTCGCGAACACCGGGGAGCTGTTTTTT. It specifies CASSLGSGTVANTGELFF.